One sample yielded the 32 T cell receptor beta chains listed below, sequenced in a study of T cell responses to AZD1222 COVID-19 vaccine (dated by TCRdb to the early 2020s). Explained via the paper, the time point label denotes: baseline before first vaccination. Library construction relied on the immunoSEQ multiplex PCR assay. TCRdb limited this immuneACCESS table to in-frame rearrangements with V and J called. A share of clones is missing; checked studies link under half to unresolved V genes, and the rest is unexplained. For this sample there are approximately 120,000 clones; around nine tenths appear just once. The top ten constitute 28% of the sample. Sample: peripheral blood, taken on day 0 of AZD1222 vaccination. The receptors here all came from an adult in good health.

The chain employs TRBV11-2 and TRBJ2-1; 8 positions match TRBD1. This CDR3 spans 16 amino acids. Per germline, CDR1 SGHAT and CDR2 FQNNGV. V was pared by 0 bases and J by 4 bases, with 5 bases of the junction left unmatched. CDR3 DNA sequence: TGTGCCAGCAGCTTAGAAAGACAGGGGAGATACAATGAGCAGTTCTTC. Its translation: CASSLERQGRYNEQFF.

V and J are TRBV2 and TRBJ1-4; no clear D. Germline V gives CDR1 SNHLY, CDR2 FYNNEI. The CDR3 extends over 15 amino acids. V lost 8 bases, J lost 8 bases, and 21 bases lay in between. CDR3 nucleotide sequence: TGTGCCAGCCGGCGGTCGACGGGCCTGGAGGAAAAACTGTTTTTT. Translated, it gives CASRRSTGLEEKLFF.

This CDR3 reads CASRVTGDYGYTF. The DNA of the CDR3 is TGCGCCAGCAGAGTTACAGGGGATTATGGCTACACCTTC. The chain recombines TRBV5-1 with TRBJ1-2, with 7 bases that match TRBD1. V lost 5 bases to trimming and J lost 5 bases; unmatched junction nucleotides: 6. The CDR3 contains 13 residues. CDR1 SGHRS and CDR2 YFSETQ come from the germline V gene.

This chain's CDR3 is CASSFSRDRGSYEQYF. CDR3 DNA: TGTGCCAGCAGCTTCTCCAGGGACAGGGGCTCCTACGAGCAGTACTTC. This chain links TRBV11-2 with TRBJ2-7, with 10 bases identical to TRBD1. The CDR3 spans 16 residues. The V gene end was trimmed by 3 bases and the J gene end by 0 bases; junction bases not matched to a gene: 5. Germline assignment: CDR1 SGHAT and CDR2 FQNNGV.

The chain recombines TRBV4-3 with TRBJ1-4; D call uncertain. The CDR3 totals 15 residues. CDR1 and CDR2 (germline): LGHNA, YSLEER. V gave up 0 bases and J gave up 6 bases, with 11 bases separating them. The CDR3 DNA sequence: TGCGCCAGCAGCCAAGATGGAGCCCGGGATGAAAAACTGTTTTTT. This encodes CASSQDGARDEKLFF.

The chain combines TRBV4-1 with TRBJ1-2; D may be TRBD1 (5 bases). There are 16 residues in the CDR3. The V gene's germline CDR1 is MGHRA and CDR2 YSYEKL. V was clipped by 0 bases and J by 7 bases, with 18 bases between them. The CDR3 reads CASSQDGRVRASGYTF. CDR3 nucleotides: TGCGCCAGCAGCCAAGATGGCAGGGTGAGGGCTAGTGGCTACACCTTC.

The rearrangement links TRBV2 to TRBJ1-4, with a tentative D call TRBD1 (6 bases). The CDR3 length is 14 residues. CDR1 and CDR2 (germline): SNHLY, FYNNEI. Deletions cut 5 bases from V and 5 bases from J, with 12 bases between. The CDR3 loop reads CASSQQGGNEKLFF. DNA of the CDR3: TGTGCCAGCAGTCAACAAGGGGGAAATGAAAAACTGTTTTTT. The entire variable domain, with the rest obtained from reference TRBV2 and TRBJ1-4, is as follows: EPEVTQTPSHQVTQMGQEVILRCVPISNHLYFYWYRQILGQKVEFLVSFYNNEISEKSEIFDDQFSVERPDGSNFTLKIRSTKLEDSAMYFCASSQQGGNEKLFFGSGTQLSVL.

The genes are TRBV11-2 and TRBJ1-4, with D perhaps TRBD1 (6 bases). The germline CDR1 and CDR2 sequences are SGHAT and FQNNGV. V was shortened by 6 bases and J by 8 bases, with 19 bases between the two germline ends. There are 15 residues in the CDR3. CDR3: CASRHTGTTMEKLFF. DNA of the CDR3: TGTGCCAGCAGACACACCGGGACAACAATGGAAAAACTGTTTTTT.

The chain uses TRBV29-1 and TRBJ2-3; TRBD2 matches at 7 bases. This CDR3 contains 13 residues. V lost 4 bases, J lost 3 bases, and 4 bases stayed unmatched. Germline CDR1 reads SQVTM; CDR2 reads ANQGSEA. CDR3 region: CSVGEGRTDTQYF. DNA for the CDR3: TGCAGCGTTGGGGAGGGGAGGACAGATACGCAGTATTTT.

On this clone itself: The junction does not match germline at one end; this may be a read error. The chain links TRBV24-1 to TRBJ1-4; D gene unclear. Germline values: CDR1 KGHDR, CDR2 SFDVKD. This CDR3 is 10 amino acids long. Here the CDR3 reads CATSDYFGVF. CDR3 bases: TGTGCCACCAGTGATTACTTTGGGGTTTTT.

The sample holds one count of this clone. This chain joins TRBV6-5 and TRBJ2-2; no definite D call. Germline V gene data show CDR1 as MNHEY and CDR2 as SVGAGI. V was shortened by 2 bases and J by 4 bases, with 8 bases between the two germline ends. The CDR3 runs 14 residues. The CDR3 loop reads CASSYRAVTGELFF. DNA of the CDR3: TGTGCCAGCAGTTACAGGGCGGTCACCGGGGAGCTGTTTTTT.

J is TRBJ1-1 and V is TRBV12-3 or TRBV12-4; D may be TRBD1 (6 bases). The CDR3 covers 13 residues. V lost 6 bases and J lost 5, with 13 bases in between. The chain's CDR3 is CASRMGGRTEAFF. The CDR3 nucleotides are TGTGCCAGCAGGATGGGGGGCCGGACTGAAGCTTTCTTT.

V and J are TRBV7-7 and TRBJ2-2; possibly TRBD1 or TRBD2 for D (5 bases each). CDR3 length equals 12 residues. The V end lost 6 bases, the J end lost 6 bases, and 8 bases lay between the germline ends. Germline lookup yields CDR1 SSHAT and CDR2 FNYEAQ (reference sequence). CDR3 loop: CASRLGAGELFF. In DNA, the CDR3 is TGTGCCAGCAGGCTGGGGGCCGGGGAGCTGTTTTTT.

This clone came up once. This chain connects TRBV16 to TRBJ1-6; no definite D call. CDR3 length: 16 amino acids. The germline gives CDR1 KGHSY, CDR2 FQNENV. Trimming pared 3 bases from V and 6 bases from J, leaving 15 bases between. CDR3 amino acids: CASSQQIGGSNSPLHF. The CDR3 nucleotides read TGTGCCAGCAGCCAGCAAATCGGCGGTTCTAATTCACCCCTCCACTTT. Filled out from reference TRBV16 and TRBJ1-6, the complete variable domain reads GEEVAQTPKHLVRGEGQKAKLYCAPIKGHSYVFWYQQVLKNEFKFLISFQNENVFDETGMPKERFSAKCLPNSPCSLEIQATKLEDSAVYFCASSQQIGGSNSPLHFGNGTRLTVT.

The chain has TRBV5-4 and TRBJ2-3; D is unclear. CDR1 and CDR2 from the germline V gene are SGHNT and YYREEE (reference sequence). CDR3 length equals 11 residues. Deletions cut 6 bases from V and 6 bases from J, with 8 bases between. The DNA of the CDR3 is TGTGCCAGCATTATGGGCGATACGCAGTATTTT. Amino acid sequence: CASIMGDTQYF.

This rearrangement joins TRBV7-2 to TRBJ2-1; 8 bases agree with TRBD2. This CDR3 is built from 15 residues. V was clipped by 1 base and J by 6 bases; unmatched bases: 5. Germline CDR1 is SGHTA and CDR2 is FQGNSA. The CDR3 loop reads CASSLDSGASNEQFF. CDR3 sequence (DNA): TGTGCCAGCAGCTTAGATAGCGGGGCTAGCAATGAGCAGTTCTTC.

The chain carries TRBV27 and TRBJ2-5; 9 nucleotides line up with TRBD1. Germline V gene data show CDR1 as MNHEY and CDR2 as SMNVEV (reference sequence). The CDR3 totals 15 residues. Trimming at V came to 2 bases and at J to 2 bases, leaving 3 bases not matched to a gene. Here the CDR3 reads CASSLRQGGQETQYF. The CDR3 DNA reads as TGTGCCAGCAGTTTAAGACAGGGGGGGCAAGAGACCCAGTACTTC.

The chain employs TRBV4-1 and TRBJ1-5; 10 positions agree with TRBD1. The germline CDR1 and CDR2 sequences are MGHRA and YSYEKL. The CDR3 has 16 residues. V was pared by 3 bases and J by 6 bases, with 8 bases of the junction left unmatched. CDR3 coding DNA: TGCGCCAGCAGCCAGGGGAGTGGGACAGGGGTTCAGCCCCAGCATTTT. It yields the protein CASSQGSGTGVQPQHF.

This chain links TRBV4-1 with TRBJ2-2; D is ambiguous. The CDR3 spans 16 residues. Trimming pared 1 base from V and 4 bases from J, leaving 13 bases between. Germline V gene sequence: CDR1 MGHRA, CDR2 YSYEKL. CDR3 in amino acids: CASSQGIGGSTGELFF. The CDR3 region has the DNA TGCGCCAGCAGCCAAGGGATAGGTGGATCCACCGGGGAGCTGTTTTTT.

This chain uses TRBV5-1 with TRBJ1-5, with 9 positions matching TRBD1. J gave up 7 bases and V 1 base, and 6 bases lay outside the gene matches. CDR3 length: 15 amino acids. CDR1 SGHRS and CDR2 YFSETQ come from the germline V gene. The CDR3 is CASSLWGGQGQPQHF. The CDR3 DNA follows: TGCGCCAGCAGCTTGTGGGGGGGACAGGGCCAGCCCCAGCATTTT.

The chain uses TRBV9 and TRBJ2-6; D gene uncertain. The CDR3 has 15 residues. Germline V gene sequence: CDR1 SGDLS, CDR2 YYNGEE. The germline V and J ends were trimmed by 0 bases and 0 bases, with 4 bases remaining between them. CDR3 nucleotide sequence: TGTGCCAGCAGCGTAGTAGTCTCTGGGGCCAACGTCCTGACTTTC. Its protein is CASSVVVSGANVLTF.

V and J are TRBV4-1 and TRBJ2-6, with D uncertain. V was trimmed by 1 base and J by 2 bases, leaving 15 bases between them. CDR3 size: 18 residues. Germline V CDR1 and CDR2: MGHRA, YSYEKL. Here the CDR3 reads CASSQGVTSRAGANVLTF. CDR3 bases: TGCGCCAGCAGCCAAGGAGTCACTTCCCGCGCTGGGGCCAACGTCCTGACTTTC.

The chain couples TRBV6-4 to TRBJ1-6; D remains unclear. This CDR3 is 13 amino acids long. The V and J ends lost 2 bases and 5 bases respectively, with 4 bases between them. Per germline, CDR1 MRHNA and CDR2 SNTAGT. CDR3 DNA sequence: TGTGCCAGCAGTGACAGGGATAATTCACCCCTCCACTTT. The encoded protein is CASSDRDNSPLHF.

The chain combines TRBV20-1 with TRBJ2-2, with no clear D. Germline CDR1 and CDR2: DFQATT and SNEGSKA (reference sequence). CDR3 length equals 14 residues. V was shortened by 3 bases and J by 6 bases, with 14 bases between the two germline ends. The CDR3 bases are TGCAGTGCTAGTTCTTCTTACGCGCCCGGGGAGCTGTTTTTT. Protein sequence: CSASSSYAPGELFF.

This chain joins TRBV28 and TRBJ1-5, with D possibly being TRBD1 (6 bases). V dropped 2 bases and J dropped 4 bases, with 9 bases sitting between them. Germline V gives CDR1 MDHEN, CDR2 SYDVKM. The CDR3 contains 14 residues. The CDR3 protein is CASSLLQGNQPQHF. CDR3 bases: TGTGCCAGCAGTTTACTACAGGGTAATCAGCCCCAGCATTTT.

V is TRBV4-1 and J is TRBJ1-6; D might be TRBD1 (5 bases). This CDR3 contains 15 residues. Germline CDR1 MGHRA, CDR2 YSYEKL. V was shortened by 0 bases and J by 8 bases, with 11 bases between the two germline ends. DNA of the CDR3: TGCGCCAGCAGCCAAGATGGACAACCGTATTCACCCCTCCACTTT. Translating it yields CASSQDGQPYSPLHF.

The J gene is TRBJ1-4, the V gene TRBV10-3; 8 bases fit TRBD1. The length of the CDR3 is 12 residues. The trim removed 10 bases at V and 7 bases at J, leaving 5 bases unmatched. Germline values: CDR1 ENHRY, CDR2 SYGVKD. For the CDR3, the DNA is TGTGCCACCACAGGGGGAGGTGAAAAACTGTTTTTT. This sequence encodes CATTGGGEKLFF.

This chain joins TRBV4-3 and TRBJ1-6; weak D call: TRBD1 (6 bases). The V and J ends lost 3 bases and 10 bases respectively, with 16 bases between them. The length of the CDR3 is 15 residues. CDR1 and CDR2 (germline): LGHNA, YSLEER. DNA of the CDR3: TGCGCCAGCAGCCAGGGCACAGGGATGCGATCACCCCTCCACTTT. This translates into CASSQGTGMRSPLHF.

This chain uses TRBV3-1 (or the pseudogene TRBV3-2) with TRBJ2-1, with 8 positions matching TRBD2. Germline loops: CDR1 LGHDT, CDR2 YNNKEL (reference sequence). The CDR3 covers 14 residues. Trimming took 0 bases from V and 10 from J; bases not matched to a gene: 5. The CDR3 spells CASSQDSSGGEQFF. For the CDR3, the DNA is TGTGCCAGCAGCCAAGATTCCAGCGGGGGAGAGCAGTTCTTC.

This rearrangement joins TRBV9 to TRBJ2-2; the D gene is possibly TRBD2 (5 bases). The CDR3 sequence is 15 residues long. Looked up from germline, CDR1 is SGDLS and CDR2 is YYNGEE. V dropped 0 bases and J dropped 2 bases, with 8 bases sitting between them. CDR3 coding DNA: TGTGCCAGCAGCGTAGGAGGGAGTAACACCGGGGAGCTGTTTTTT. Protein product: CASSVGGSNTGELFF.

The chain links TRBV6-2 or TRBV6-3 to TRBJ1-5; 7 nucleotides match TRBD1. The CDR3 runs to 16 residues. J was trimmed by 0 bases and V by 5 bases; bases with no gene match: 7. CDR1 MNHEY and CDR2 SVGEGT come from the germline V gene. In DNA form, the CDR3 reads TGTGCCAGCAGTGACCGAGGGACAGTTAGCAATCAGCCCCAGCATTTT. This translates into CASSDRGTVSNQPQHF.

The gene calls are TRBV18 and TRBJ1-5, with a possible D match to TRBD1 (5 bases). In germline, CDR1 is KGHSH, CDR2 LQKENI. The V and J ends lost 6 bases and 6 bases respectively, with 15 bases between them. The CDR3 spans 14 residues. CDR3 sequence: CASSLSGVGQPQHF. In DNA, the CDR3 is TGTGCCAGCTCCCTTTCGGGGGTTGGTCAGCCCCAGCATTTT.